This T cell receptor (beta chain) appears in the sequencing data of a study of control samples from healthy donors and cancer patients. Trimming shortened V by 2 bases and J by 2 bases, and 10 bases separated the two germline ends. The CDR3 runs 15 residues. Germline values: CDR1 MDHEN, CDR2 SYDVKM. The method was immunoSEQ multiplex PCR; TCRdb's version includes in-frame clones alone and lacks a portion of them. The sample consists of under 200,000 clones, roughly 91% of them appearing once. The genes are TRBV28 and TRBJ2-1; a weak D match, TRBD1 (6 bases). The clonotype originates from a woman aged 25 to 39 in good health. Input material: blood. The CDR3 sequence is CASSLRGSPYNEQFF. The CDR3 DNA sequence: TGTGCCAGCAGTTTAAGGGGGTCCCCCTACAATGAGCAGTTCTTC.